The entry below gives a single TCR beta chain sequence along with its context. Its antigen is still unknown. This entry belongs to a study of regulatory T cells in long-lasting Graves disease. Overall study: Graves' cases, newly diagnosed, had used antithyroid drugs under 3 months. Study-wide findings and caveats: There were preferences for TRBV28, TRBJ1-2 and TRBJ2-5 in persistent disease.

V was trimmed by 3 bases and J by 5 bases, leaving 17 bases between them. The germline V gene has CDR1 SGHRS and CDR2 YFSETQ. The CDR3 loop spans 16 amino acids. Time point here: newly diagnosed GD, antithyroid drugs for less than 3 months. Extracted RNA from PBMCs served as the source of the TCR library. Construction of TCR beta libraries relied on iRepertoire HTBI primers and on Arm-PCR targeting CDR3 regions. Each CDR3 protein is one row after TCRdb ran MiXCR on the multiplex PCR reads. The sample consists of 350,000 to 500,000 distinct CDR3 sequences, 16% of them appearing once. This sample also belongs to another study, concerning T cells in Graves' hyperthyroidism and ophthalmopathy. That paper adds: Ophthalmopathy was separated from stable hyperthyroidism by a 13 V-J model. The model made its ophthalmopathy prediction, and onset followed a median around 6.9 months later.

The TCR sequence derives from a young woman with Graves disease. The rearrangement links TRBV5-1 to TRBJ2-2; no clear D gene. The source was peripheral blood mononuclear cells (PBMCs), collected at new diagnosis, from a patient treated with antithyroid drugs. In DNA form, the CDR3 reads TGCGCCAGCAGCTGGATCACAGTCGAAACTACCGGGGAGCTGTTTTTT. The encoded protein is CASSWITVETTGELFF.